These 6 T cell receptor beta chains share one sample of origin, sequenced in a study of Tregs in tolerant kidney transplant recipients. Clones were read by immunoSEQ multiplex PCR, and TCRdb kept only the in-frame ones, dropping some. The repertoire has 81,000 or so clones, 75% to 95% of them found once; the top ten carry about 1.4%. Recipients received nonmyeloablative bone marrow transplants from related graft donors, with transient mixed chimerism. Sample: CD4+ T cells from blood (PBMCs), taken 24 months after the transplant. All receptors come from a human patient who received a combined kidney and bone marrow transplant. Part of the T cells may come from the graft donor.

The V call is TRBV10-2, the J call TRBJ1-3; D is unclear. The CDR3 consists of 15 residues. V was clipped by 5 bases and J by 1 base, with 12 bases between them. From germline, CDR1 is WSHSY and CDR2 SAAADI. CDR3 sequence (DNA): TGCGCCAGCAGTTCCATTATTCAGTCTGGAAACACCATATATTTT. Translation gives CASSSIIQSGNTIYF.

The chain uses TRBV5-1 and TRBJ2-7; no clear D gene. Trimming left V 0 bases short and J 3 bases short, with 7 bases between. There are 13 residues in the CDR3. Germline values: CDR1 SGHRS, CDR2 YFSETQ. The chain's CDR3 is CASSLALSYEQYF. CDR3 nucleotide sequence: TGCGCCAGCAGCTTGGCCTTGAGCTACGAGCAGTACTTC.

The chain couples TRBV6-5 to TRBJ2-3; D is unresolved. Germline values: CDR1 MNHEY, CDR2 SVGAGI. CDR3 size: 13 residues. V was trimmed by 4 bases and J by 8 bases, leaving 13 bases between them. CDR3 nucleotides: TGTGCCAGCAGTTGGGCCCACCTGGCTACGCAGTATTTT. This gives the protein CASSWAHLATQYF.

J is TRBJ2-3 and V is TRBV19; TRBD1 might be the D (5 bases). Looked up from germline, CDR1 is LNHDA and CDR2 is SQIVND (reference sequence). Trimming stripped 6 bases from V and 1 base from J, with 11 bases between. CDR3 size: 14 residues. CDR3 DNA sequence: TGTGCCAGTAGGCATCAGGGTGGCACAGATACGCAGTATTTT. It codes for CASRHQGGTDTQYF.

The rearrangement links TRBV4-2 to TRBJ2-1, with unresolved D. There are 18 residues in the CDR3. V was clipped by 0 bases and J by 6 bases, with 21 bases between them. Germline CDR1 reads LGHNA; CDR2 reads YNFKEQ. The CDR3 sequence is CASSQEERIVGWVNEQFF. The DNA for the CDR3 is TGTGCCAGCAGCCAAGAGGAGAGAATAGTAGGATGGGTCAATGAGCAGTTCTTC.

Remarks on this clone: The CDR3 does not close with the conserved phenylalanine or tryptophan, likely indicating a read error. The rearrangement links TRBV7-9 to TRBJ2-7; a possible D gene is TRBD1 (5 bases). This CDR3 contains 14 residues. The V end lost 1 base, the J end lost 3 bases, and 10 bases lay between the germline ends. Germline V lookup: CDR1 SEHNR, CDR2 FQNEAQ (reference sequence). The CDR3 coding sequence is TGTGCCAGCAGCTTAGGGGCAGGGCTCTACGAGCAGTACCTC. Amino acid sequence: CASSLGAGLYEQYL.